Sequencing of this T cell receptor (beta chain) was carried out in a study of shared clonotypes between healthy human individuals. Study-wide results and caveats: Among donors, sharing of clonotypes was expected to be affected by sequencing depth.

Several immunoSEQ 96-well plates shared each subset's DNA, each plate a replicate. TCRdb's copy holds only in-frame clones and misses some; the assay was immunoSEQ multiplex PCR. The sample has approximately 720,000 clones; about two thirds are singletons. In its sample, this clone was seen once. Its antigen is undetermined. The authors divided CD4+ cells into CD45RA+ naive and CD45RA-negative memory subsets. The TCR sequence derives from a woman in her twenties or thirties in good health. The source material was memory CD4+ T cells sorted from blood. Subset: CD45RA-negative fraction.

The CDR3 protein is CASRGNNQYEQYF. Here the CDR3 DNA reads TGCGCCAGCAGGGGAAACAACCAATACGAGCAGTACTTC. The chain links TRBV5-1 to TRBJ2-7, with D hard to call. Germline V gene lookup returns CDR1 SGHRS and CDR2 YFSETQ. This CDR3 contains 13 residues. Trimming stripped 5 bases from V and 4 bases from J, with 13 bases between.